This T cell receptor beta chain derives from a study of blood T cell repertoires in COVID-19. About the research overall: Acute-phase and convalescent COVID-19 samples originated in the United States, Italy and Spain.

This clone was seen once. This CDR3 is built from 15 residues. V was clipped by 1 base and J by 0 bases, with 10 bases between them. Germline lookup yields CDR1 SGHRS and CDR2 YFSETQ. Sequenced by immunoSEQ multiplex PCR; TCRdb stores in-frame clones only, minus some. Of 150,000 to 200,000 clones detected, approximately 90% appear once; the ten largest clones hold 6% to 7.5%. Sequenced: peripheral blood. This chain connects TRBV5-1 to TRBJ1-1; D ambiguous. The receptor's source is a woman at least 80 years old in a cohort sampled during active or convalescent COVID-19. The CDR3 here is CASSLSSTVNTEAFF. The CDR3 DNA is TGCGCCAGCAGCTTGTCCTCGACTGTGAACACTGAAGCTTTCTTT. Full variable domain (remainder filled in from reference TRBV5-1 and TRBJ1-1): KAGVTQTPRYLIKTRGQQVTLSCSPISGHRSVSWYQQTPGQGLQFLFEYFSETQRNKGNFPGRFSGRQFSNSRSEMNVSTLELGDSALYLCASSLSSTVNTEAFFGQGTRLTVV.